Below, 11 T cell receptor beta chains from the same sample are listed, as sequenced in a study of blood T cell repertoires in COVID-19. Only in-frame clones appear in the TCRdb table, and some are missing; sequencing was by immunoSEQ multiplex PCR. The sample has 140,000 to 150,000 clones, around four fifths seen once. Source material: peripheral blood. The source of these receptors is a human donor in a cohort sampled during active COVID-19.

The rearrangement uses TRBV5-1 and TRBJ1-1; TRBD1 matches 9 bases. Germline V gene data show CDR1 as SGHRS and CDR2 as YFSETQ. Losses at the gene ends were 0 bases for V and 0 bases for J; bases not matched to a gene: 9. CDR3 length: 18 amino acids. CDR3 nucleotide sequence: TGCGCCAGCAGCTTGGTAGGGACAGGGATCTCAATGAACACTGAAGCTTTCTTT. Amino acids: CASSLVGTGISMNTEAFF.

This clone was seen only once. The limits of the CDR3 on the DNA are not certain, so only TCRdb's listed CDR3 is given. The V gene is TRBV7-2, the J gene TRBJ1-1. The CDR3 totals 14 residues, both ends included. Germline V CDR1 and CDR2: SGHTA, FQGNSA. The CDR3 here is CASSLAVGEGATFF.

The chain has TRBV19 and TRBJ2-5; D unclear. The CDR3 is 11 amino acids. Germline V gene lookup returns CDR1 LNHDA and CDR2 SQIVND (reference sequence). The V and J ends lost 7 bases and 3 bases respectively, with 6 bases between them. The CDR3 region has the DNA TGTGCCAGTACCTTTAAAGAGACCCAGTACTTC. Encoded protein: CASTFKETQYF.

The chain links TRBV5-4 to TRBJ2-3; possible D gene TRBD1, 6 bases. The V gene's germline CDR1 is SGHNT and CDR2 YYREEE (reference sequence). The V end was cut by 2 bases, the J end by 4 bases, with 11 bases between. The CDR3 covers 14 residues. The CDR3, as DNA: TGTGCCAGCAGCTTTGAGGGGGATGCAGATACGCAGTATTTT. As protein: CASSFEGDADTQYF.

The V and J genes are TRBV6-2 or TRBV6-3 and TRBJ2-3; TRBD2 agrees at 13 bases. V trimming: 2 bases; J trimming: 6 bases; junction bases outside the gene matches: 11. This CDR3 comprises 18 residues. The germline V gene has CDR1 MNHEY and CDR2 SVGEGT. The CDR3 nucleotides are TGTGCCAGCAGTTACCAACTAGCGGGGGGGGCCCGTGGGGATACGCAGTATTTT. It encodes CASSYQLAGGARGDTQYF.

This clone has more than one count but fewer than ten. V and J are TRBV6-5 and TRBJ2-5; no definite D call. Trimming took off 6 bases at V and 3 bases at J, with 17 bases between the two ends. CDR1 and CDR2 (germline): MNHEY, SVGAGI. The CDR3 is 15 residues long. The CDR3 is CASSSGFLSKETQYF. The CDR3 DNA reads as TGTGCCAGCAGCTCCGGGTTCCTTAGTAAAGAGACCCAGTACTTC.

CDR3 in amino acids: CASSKGQGAYEQYF. Here the CDR3 DNA reads TGTGCCAGCAGCAAAGGACAGGGGGCCTACGAGCAGTACTTC. The rearrangement uses TRBV5-5 and TRBJ2-7; 10 bases agree with TRBD1. Germline CDR1 reads SGHKS; CDR2 reads YYEKEE (reference sequence). V trimming: 4 bases; J trimming: 2 bases; junction bases outside the gene matches: 3. The CDR3 has 14 amino acids.

Only a few counts were recorded for this clone. This sequence joins TRBV18 and TRBJ1-2, with TRBD1 matching over 7 bases. The germline gives CDR1 KGHSH, CDR2 LQKENI. CDR3 length: 14 residues. J was trimmed by 8 bases and V by 3 bases; bases with no gene match: 9. CDR3 coding DNA: TGTGCCAGCTCACCCCAAAAGACAGGGACCGGCTACACCTTC. This gives the protein CASSPQKTGTGYTF.

V and J are TRBV28 and TRBJ1-6; 11 positions agree with TRBD1. Germline V lookup: CDR1 MDHEN, CDR2 SYDVKM. The CDR3 consists of 14 residues. The J segment lost 7 bases and the V segment lost 4 bases, leaving 0 bases of the junction unmatched. For the CDR3, the DNA is TGTGCCAGCAGTTGGGACAGGGGGAATTCACCCCTCCACTTT. It yields the protein CASSWDRGNSPLHF. Combining the CDR3 with reference TRBV28 and TRBJ1-6 gives the whole variable domain DVKVTQSSRYLVKRTGEKVFLECVQDMDHENMFWYRQDPGLGLRLIYFSYDVKMKEKGDIPEGYSVSREKKERFSLILESASTNQTSMYLCASSWDRGNSPLHFGNGTRLTVT.

This chain links TRBV4-3 with TRBJ2-3; 9 nucleotides align to TRBD1. The CDR3 spans 17 residues. Unmatched junction bases numbered 4, after V lost 0 bases and J lost 0 bases. Germline CDR1 is LGHNA and CDR2 is YSLEER. DNA of the CDR3: TGCGCCAGCAGCCAAGAACAGGGGGCGAGTAGCACAGATACGCAGTATTTT. As protein: CASSQEQGASSTDTQYF.

The chain carries TRBV19 and TRBJ1-5; tentatively, D is TRBD1 (5 bases). In germline, CDR1 is LNHDA, CDR2 SQIVND (reference sequence). This CDR3 has 14 amino acids. V was trimmed by 2 bases and J by 3 bases, leaving 8 bases between them. The CDR3 DNA reads TGTGCCAGTAGTATAAGGGACTACAATCAGCCCCAGCATTTT. This codes for CASSIRDYNQPQHF.